In its sample, the clone carrying this T cell receptor beta chain was seen a few times. The antigen is undetermined. Trimming removed 6 bases from V and 5 bases from J, with 7 bases in between. CDR1 and CDR2 from the germline V gene are SQVTM and ANQGSEA. This CDR3 is built from 10 residues. The data derive from a study of cytomegalovirus exposure and HLA in healthy donors. Across the study: It was reported in a later analysis that the same platform had been used for the 100 to 150 validation repertoires as for the 666 first-cohort repertoires. Study-wide findings and caveats: The authors listed over 150 TCR beta chains as cytomegalovirus-associated. Reports indicated that the classifier achieved high specificity and sensitivity in diagnosing cytomegalovirus status. It was found in a later analysis that first-cohort TCR clusters tended to co-occur in the 130 or so validation repertoires.

Generated by immunoSEQ multiplex PCR, the TCRdb table keeps only in-frame clones and is missing some. Of about 110,000 clones in the sample, about 87% were seen once. This sequence joins TRBV29-1 and TRBJ1-2; D unresolved. Sequences were obtained from PBMCs. The sequence came from a woman between 18 and 29 years old in good health and CMV-seropositive. The CDR3 DNA reads as TGCAGCGTCGGGAGTTATGGCTACACCTTC. Encoded protein: CSVGSYGYTF.